This T cell receptor beta chain derives from a study of OX40 agonist ivuxolimab in advanced cancers. The overall study: The mean age was roughly 60 years, ranging from about 20 to 90, with approximately 85% of participants male. Study observations and caveats: At 0.1 to 3.0 mg/kg and by week 6, CD4+ and CD8+ T cells in the blood had expanded clonally.

Sequencing used immunoSEQ multiplex PCR; TCRdb keeps in-frame clones, though not all of them. Counted here are approximately 79,000 clones, approximately 90% occurring once; the ten biggest clones make up roughly 9%. The CDR3 consists of 16 residues. Germline lookup yields CDR1 SNHLY and CDR2 FYNNEI. V lost 4 bases and J lost 0; bases outside the gene matches: 6. Details on this clone: The antigen is not known.

Any history of autoimmune disease or systemic immunosuppression disqualified patients. The TCR was taken from an adult with an advanced solid tumor such as melanoma, head and neck, liver or kidney cancer. The sequencing here drew on CD4+ or CD8+ T cells sorted from blood, taken in a trial of the OX40 agonist ivuxolimab. The chain employs TRBV2 and TRBJ1-2; 9 bases are shared with TRBD1. CDR3 bases: TGTGCCAGCAGTGTACTTTGGGACAGGGCTAACTATGGCTACACCTTC. This translates into CASSVLWDRANYGYTF.